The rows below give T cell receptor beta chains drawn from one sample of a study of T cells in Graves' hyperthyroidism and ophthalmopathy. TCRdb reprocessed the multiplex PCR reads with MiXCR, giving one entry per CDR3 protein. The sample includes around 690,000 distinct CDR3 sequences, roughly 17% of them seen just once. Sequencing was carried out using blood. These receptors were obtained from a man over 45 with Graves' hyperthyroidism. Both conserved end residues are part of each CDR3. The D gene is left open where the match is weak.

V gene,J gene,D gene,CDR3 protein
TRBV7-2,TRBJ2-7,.,CASSLQGTASYEQYF
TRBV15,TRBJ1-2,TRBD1,CATSRDIGTGGFGYTF
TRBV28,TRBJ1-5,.,CASRVQGGGNQPQHF
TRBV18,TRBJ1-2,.,CASSSRSAWANYGYTF
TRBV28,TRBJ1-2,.,CASSLPRFYGYTF
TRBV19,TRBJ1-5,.,CASSGPRGGNQPQHF
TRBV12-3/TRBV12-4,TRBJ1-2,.,CASSLQGDTGGYTF
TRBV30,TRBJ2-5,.,CAWSVRPSGQETQYF
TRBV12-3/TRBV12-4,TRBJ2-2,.,CASTPGQMNTGELFF
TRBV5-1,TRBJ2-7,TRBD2,CASSFAGDSYEQYF
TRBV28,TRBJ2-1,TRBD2,CASSLAGGLKHEQFF
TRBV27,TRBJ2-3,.,CASSLQDNTDTQYF
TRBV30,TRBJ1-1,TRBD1,CAWSPTGVMNTEAFF
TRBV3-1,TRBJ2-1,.,CASSPRGQSEQFF
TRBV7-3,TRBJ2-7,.,CASTPQGAEQYF
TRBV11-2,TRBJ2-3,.,CASSLDYARREDTQYF
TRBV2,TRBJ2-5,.,CASSPQSQETQYF
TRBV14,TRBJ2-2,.,CASSQDQGAWPGELFF
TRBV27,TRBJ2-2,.,CASSLGRATGELFF
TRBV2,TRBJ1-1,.,CASSLKGQTNTEAFF
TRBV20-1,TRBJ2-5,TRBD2,CSAPPSGRAGETQYF
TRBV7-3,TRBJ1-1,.,CASSVSGNTEAFF
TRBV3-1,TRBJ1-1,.,CASSQRGAEAFF
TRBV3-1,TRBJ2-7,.,CASSQEAGVYEQYF
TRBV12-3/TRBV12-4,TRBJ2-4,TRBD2,CASSLSVGGGRAGVRQPKNIQYF
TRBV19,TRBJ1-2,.,CASNTRQAYGYTF
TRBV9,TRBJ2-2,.,CASSVGAGMNTGELFF